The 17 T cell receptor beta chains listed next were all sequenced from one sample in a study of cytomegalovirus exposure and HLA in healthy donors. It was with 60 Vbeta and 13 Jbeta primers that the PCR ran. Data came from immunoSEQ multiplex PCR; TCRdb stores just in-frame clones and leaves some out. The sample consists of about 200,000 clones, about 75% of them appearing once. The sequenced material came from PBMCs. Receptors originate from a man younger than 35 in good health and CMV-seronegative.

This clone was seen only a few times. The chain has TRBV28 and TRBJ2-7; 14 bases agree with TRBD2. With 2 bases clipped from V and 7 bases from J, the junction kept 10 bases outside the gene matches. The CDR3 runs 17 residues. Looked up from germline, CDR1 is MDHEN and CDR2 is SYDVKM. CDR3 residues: CASSLVGGTSGSGEQYF. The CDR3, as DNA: TGTGCCAGCAGTTTAGTAGGCGGGACTAGCGGGAGTGGTGAGCAGTACTTC.

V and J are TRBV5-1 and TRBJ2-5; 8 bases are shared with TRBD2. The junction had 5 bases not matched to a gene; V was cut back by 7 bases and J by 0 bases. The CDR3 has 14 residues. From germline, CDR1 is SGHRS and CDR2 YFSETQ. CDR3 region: CASVRGGDQETQYF. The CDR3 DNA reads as TGCGCCAGCGTCCGGGGGGGAGACCAAGAGACCCAGTACTTC.

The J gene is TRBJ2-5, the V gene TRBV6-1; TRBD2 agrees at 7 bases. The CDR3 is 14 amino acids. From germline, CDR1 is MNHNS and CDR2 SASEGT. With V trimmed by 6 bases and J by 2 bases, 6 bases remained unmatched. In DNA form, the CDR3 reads TGTGCCAGCAGGAATAGCGGGCCACAAGAGACCCAGTACTTC. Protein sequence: CASRNSGPQETQYF.

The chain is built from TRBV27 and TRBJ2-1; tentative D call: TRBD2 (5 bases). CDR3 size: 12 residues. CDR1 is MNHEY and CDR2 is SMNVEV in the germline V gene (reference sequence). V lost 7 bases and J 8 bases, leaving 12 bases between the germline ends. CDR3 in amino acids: CASTSLKDEQFF. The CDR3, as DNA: TGTGCCAGCACTAGCTTAAAGGATGAGCAGTTCTTC.

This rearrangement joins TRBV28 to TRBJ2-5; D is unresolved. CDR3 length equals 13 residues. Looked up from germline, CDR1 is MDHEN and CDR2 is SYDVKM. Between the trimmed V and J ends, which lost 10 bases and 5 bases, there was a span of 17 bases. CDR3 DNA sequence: TGTGCCACCTCCGTAGGTGGGCAGGAGACCCAGTACTTC. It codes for CATSVGGQETQYF.

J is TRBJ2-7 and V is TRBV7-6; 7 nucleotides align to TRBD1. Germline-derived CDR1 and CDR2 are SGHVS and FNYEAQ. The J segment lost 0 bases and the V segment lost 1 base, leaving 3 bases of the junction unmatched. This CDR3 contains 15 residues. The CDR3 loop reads CASSLEQGPSYEQYF. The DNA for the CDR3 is TGTGCCAGCAGCTTAGAACAGGGGCCCTCCTACGAGCAGTACTTC.

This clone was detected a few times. The CDR3 DNA follows: TGTGCCAGCAGCTTGATCCAACTAAGCAATCAGCCCCAGCATTTT. Its protein product is CASSLIQLSNQPQHF. This chain connects TRBV5-8 to TRBJ1-5, with unresolved D. Germline V CDR1 and CDR2: SGHTS, YDEGEE. This CDR3 region has 15 residues. With 1 base removed from V and 1 base from J, the gap between germline ends came to 9 bases.

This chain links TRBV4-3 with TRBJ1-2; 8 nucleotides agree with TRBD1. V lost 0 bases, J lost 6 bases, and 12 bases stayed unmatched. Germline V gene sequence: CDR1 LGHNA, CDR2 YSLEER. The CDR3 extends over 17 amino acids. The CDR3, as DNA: TGCGCCAGCAGCCAAGAAACTGTCAGGGACAGGAAAAATGGCTACACCTTC. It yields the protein CASSQETVRDRKNGYTF.

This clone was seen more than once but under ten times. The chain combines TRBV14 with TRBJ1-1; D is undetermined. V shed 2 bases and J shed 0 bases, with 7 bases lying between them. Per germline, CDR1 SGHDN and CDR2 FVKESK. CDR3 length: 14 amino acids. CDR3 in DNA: TGTGCCAGCAGCCAATCCTTCTTGAACACTGAAGCTTTCTTT. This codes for CASSQSFLNTEAFF.

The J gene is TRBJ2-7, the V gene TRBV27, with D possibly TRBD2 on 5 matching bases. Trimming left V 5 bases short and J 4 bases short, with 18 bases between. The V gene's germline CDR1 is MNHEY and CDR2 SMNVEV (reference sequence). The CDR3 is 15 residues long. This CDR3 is CASSPTTKGYYEQYF. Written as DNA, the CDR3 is TGTGCCAGCAGTCCCACGACTAAAGGATATTACGAGCAGTACTTC.

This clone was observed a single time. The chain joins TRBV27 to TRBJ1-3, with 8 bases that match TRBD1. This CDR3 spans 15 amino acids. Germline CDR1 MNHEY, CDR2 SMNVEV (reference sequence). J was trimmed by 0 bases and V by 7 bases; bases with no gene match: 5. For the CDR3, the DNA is TGTGCCAGCACCGAGACAGGGGCCTCTGGAAACACCATATATTTT. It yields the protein CASTETGASGNTIYF.

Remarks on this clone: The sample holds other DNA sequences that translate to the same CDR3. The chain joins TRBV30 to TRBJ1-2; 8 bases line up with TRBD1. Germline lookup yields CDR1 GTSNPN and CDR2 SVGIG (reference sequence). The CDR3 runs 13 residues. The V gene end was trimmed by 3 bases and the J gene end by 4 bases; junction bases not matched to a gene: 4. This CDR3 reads CAWSGTGGYGYTF. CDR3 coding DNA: TGTGCCTGGAGCGGTACAGGGGGCTATGGCTACACCTTC.

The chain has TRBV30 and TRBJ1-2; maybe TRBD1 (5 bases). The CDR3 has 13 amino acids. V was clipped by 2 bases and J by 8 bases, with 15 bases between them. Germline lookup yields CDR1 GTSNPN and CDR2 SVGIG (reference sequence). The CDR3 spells CAWSPGWVGGYTF. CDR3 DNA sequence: TGTGCCTGGAGTCCAGGGTGGGTCGGGGGCTACACCTTC.

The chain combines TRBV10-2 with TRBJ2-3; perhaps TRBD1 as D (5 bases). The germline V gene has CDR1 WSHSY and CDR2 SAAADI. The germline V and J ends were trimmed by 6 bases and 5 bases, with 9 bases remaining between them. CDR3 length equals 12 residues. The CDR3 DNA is TGCGCCAGCAGAGGGGTGGGAGATACGCAGTATTTT. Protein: CASRGVGDTQYF.

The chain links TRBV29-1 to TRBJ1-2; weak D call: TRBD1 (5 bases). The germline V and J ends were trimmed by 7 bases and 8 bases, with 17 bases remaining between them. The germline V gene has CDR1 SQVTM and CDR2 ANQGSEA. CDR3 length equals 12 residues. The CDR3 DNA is TGCAGCGGTGCGGGGGGGGTAGGAGGCTACACCTTC. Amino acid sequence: CSGAGGVGGYTF.

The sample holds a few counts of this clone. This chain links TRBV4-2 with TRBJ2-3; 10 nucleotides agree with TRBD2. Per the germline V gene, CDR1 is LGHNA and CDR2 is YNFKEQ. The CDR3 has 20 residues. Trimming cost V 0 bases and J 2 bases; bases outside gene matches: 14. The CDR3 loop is CASSQDKLAGSLYPTDTQYF. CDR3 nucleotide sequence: TGTGCCAGCAGCCAAGATAAACTAGCGGGGTCCCTTTACCCCACAGATACGCAGTATTTT.

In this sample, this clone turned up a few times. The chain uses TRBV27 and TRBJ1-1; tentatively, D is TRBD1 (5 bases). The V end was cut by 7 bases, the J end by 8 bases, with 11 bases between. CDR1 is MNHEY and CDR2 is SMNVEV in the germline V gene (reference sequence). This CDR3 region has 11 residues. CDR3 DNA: TGTGCCAGCAACTGGGGCAGAGAAGCTTTCTTT. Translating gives CASNWGREAFF.